The 31 T cell receptor beta chains given below trace back to one sample, sequenced in a study of T cell responses to AZD1222 COVID-19 vaccine (dated by TCRdb to the early 2020s). Libraries were built with the immunoSEQ multiplex PCR assay. TCRdb took this table from immuneACCESS and kept in-frame rearrangements with V and J called. Such tables lack part of the clones; where checked against another copy, unresolved V genes explain under half of the gap, and the rest is unexplained. The sample data list under 130,000 clones, and 85% to 90% of these were observed just once. The top ten clones comprise around 9.1% of the sample. The time point label on this specimen signifies: baseline before first vaccination. The sequences come from peripheral blood, collected on day 0 of AZD1222 vaccination. Receptor source: an adult in good health.

The chain uses TRBV12-3 or TRBV12-4 and TRBJ2-1; 7 positions match TRBD1. The CDR3 is 13 residues long. The junction had 3 bases not matched to a gene; V was cut back by 7 bases and J by 3 bases. The CDR3 DNA sequence: TGTGCCAGCATCCGGGACAGCTACAATGAGCAGTTCTTC. Amino acids: CASIRDSYNEQFF.

The chain recombines TRBV5-1 with TRBJ2-3, with 7 nucleotides matching TRBD2. CDR3 length: 14 amino acids. Trimming at V came to 3 bases and at J to 5 bases, leaving 6 bases not matched to a gene. Germline V gene sequence: CDR1 SGHRS, CDR2 YFSETQ. CDR3 protein: CASSWGPGGDTQYF. The CDR3 DNA is TGCGCCAGCAGCTGGGGACCGGGGGGAGATACGCAGTATTTT.

The gene calls are TRBV11-1 and TRBJ2-1; unclear D gene. The CDR3 is made up of 13 amino acids. V lost 0 bases and J 13 bases, leaving 13 bases between the germline ends. In germline, CDR1 is SGHAT, CDR2 FQDESV (reference sequence). The CDR3 sequence: CASSLAVSKPQFF. The CDR3 DNA follows: TGTGCCAGCAGCTTAGCAGTATCGAAGCCCCAGTTCTTC.

The chain uses TRBV2 and TRBJ1-5; D perhaps matches TRBD1 (6 bases). The germline V gene encodes CDR1 SNHLY and CDR2 FYNNEI. V was shortened by 1 base and J by 6 bases, with 10 bases between the two germline ends. The CDR3 runs 14 residues. CDR3 sequence: CASSEEGGGQPQHF. The DNA for the CDR3 is TGTGCCAGCAGTGAAGAGGGAGGGGGTCAGCCCCAGCATTTT.

The chain couples TRBV7-2 to TRBJ1-6, with TRBD1 matching 7 bases. Germline CDR1 and CDR2: SGHTA and FQGNSA. V lost 7 bases and J lost 0; bases outside the gene matches: 3. CDR3 length equals 15 residues. The CDR3, as DNA: TGTGCCAGCATAAGGGGGCCCTCCTATAATTCACCCCTCCACTTT. Translated, it gives CASIRGPSYNSPLHF.

CDR3: CASSQSFPGQGGSEAFF. The CDR3 DNA follows: TGTGCCAGCTCCCAATCCTTTCCGGGACAGGGGGGGTCTGAAGCTTTCTTT. This rearrangement joins TRBV18 to TRBJ1-1, with 11 bases identical to TRBD1. Trimming at V came to 6 bases and at J to 6 bases, leaving 15 bases not matched to a gene. Germline assignment: CDR1 KGHSH and CDR2 LQKENI. The CDR3 sequence is 17 residues long.

The chain links TRBV28 to TRBJ1-5, with TRBD1 matching over 7 bases. This CDR3 contains 15 residues. Germline assignment: CDR1 MDHEN and CDR2 SYDVKM. The trim removed 5 bases at V and 5 bases at J, leaving 9 bases unmatched. For the CDR3, the DNA is TGTGCCAGCAGTGGGGACAGTGCAGGGGATCAGCCCCAGCATTTT. It specifies CASSGDSAGDQPQHF.

V usage is TRBV6-5 and J usage is TRBJ2-7; no firm D call. CDR1 and CDR2 (germline): MNHEY, SVGAGI. Deletions cut 4 bases from V and 4 bases from J, with 8 bases between. The CDR3 runs to 12 residues. The CDR3 DNA sequence: TGTGCCAGCAGTTCACTGCGGTACGAGCAGTACTTC. Amino acids: CASSSLRYEQYF.

The chain uses TRBV29-1 and TRBJ2-3, with D perhaps TRBD1 (5 bases). CDR1 SQVTM and CDR2 ANQGSEA come from the germline V gene. Trimming cost V 3 bases and J 0 bases, with 7 bases left between them. This CDR3 is built from 13 residues. The CDR3 sequence: CSVERQSTDTQYF. The DNA of the CDR3 is TGCAGCGTTGAGAGACAGAGCACAGATACGCAGTATTTT.

This chain joins TRBV7-9 and TRBJ2-1, with D maybe TRBD2 (6 bases). The germline V gene has CDR1 SEHNR and CDR2 FQNEAQ (reference sequence). With 3 bases removed from V and 7 bases from J, the gap between germline ends came to 13 bases. CDR3 length: 14 residues. The CDR3 DNA reads TGTGCCAGCAGCTTTTCGACTAGTTCAAATGAGCAGTTCTTC. Translated: CASSFSTSSNEQFF.

The V call is TRBV5-1, the J call TRBJ2-3, with 8 bases that match TRBD2. Per the germline V gene, CDR1 is SGHRS and CDR2 is YFSETQ. This CDR3 has 14 residues. J gave up 5 bases and V 2 bases, and 4 bases lay outside the gene matches. This chain's CDR3 is CASSFSGSGDTQYF. CDR3 nucleotides: TGCGCCAGCAGCTTCAGCGGGAGTGGAGATACGCAGTATTTT.

Remarks on this clone: At one boundary the junction diverges from the germline segment, which might be a read error. The V gene is TRBV6-1, the J gene TRBJ1-1; D remains unclear. The CDR3 is made up of 12 amino acids. Germline CDR1 MNHNS, CDR2 SASEGT. CDR3 nucleotide sequence: TGTGCCAGCAGGGAAGGACGGACTGAAGCTTTCTTT. This translates into CASREGRTEAFF.

This rearrangement joins TRBV27 to TRBJ1-6; a weak D match, TRBD1 (5 bases). V was pared by 3 bases and J by 10 bases, with 13 bases between. Germline V gene sequence: CDR1 MNHEY, CDR2 SMNVEV (reference sequence). This CDR3 has 14 amino acids. The CDR3 protein is CASSLGGRASPLHF. The CDR3 DNA follows: TGTGCCAGCAGTTTGGGGGGGAGGGCATCACCCCTCCACTTT.

V gene TRBV6-5 combines with J gene TRBJ2-7; TRBD2 matches 9 bases. This CDR3 is built from 14 residues. Trimming removed 5 bases from V and 4 bases from J; junction bases left unmatched: 6. Germline V CDR1 and CDR2: MNHEY, SVGAGI. CDR3 DNA: TGTGCCAGCAGTAACGAGCGGGGGGTTTACGAGCAGTACTTC. Encoded protein: CASSNERGVYEQYF.

This rearrangement joins TRBV2 to TRBJ2-7; D possibly corresponds to TRBD2 (6 bases). Trimming cost V 6 bases and J 7 bases, with 16 bases left between them. CDR1 and CDR2 (germline): SNHLY, FYNNEI. The CDR3 contains 13 residues. DNA of the CDR3: TGTGCCAGCAGCTCCGAGGAGGGTTGGGAGCAGTACTTC. Amino acid sequence: CASSSEEGWEQYF.

For the CDR3, the DNA is TGTGCCAGCAGTTCGGCTCCCATCTACGAGCAGTACTTC. Translated: CASSSAPIYEQYF. V usage is TRBV28 and J usage is TRBJ2-7; D not resolved. Per the germline V gene, CDR1 is MDHEN and CDR2 is SYDVKM. Trimming took off 4 bases at V and 3 bases at J, with 10 bases between the two ends. This CDR3 comprises 13 residues.

This clone was picked up a small number of times. The V and J genes are TRBV10-3 and TRBJ1-1, with D possibly being TRBD1 (5 bases). This CDR3 is 14 amino acids long. Germline V CDR1 and CDR2: ENHRY, SYGVKD. Deletions cut 3 bases from V and 2 bases from J, with 10 bases between. CDR3 in amino acids: CAISDPRGNTEAFF. The CDR3 DNA follows: TGTGCCATCAGTGATCCGAGGGGAAACACTGAAGCTTTCTTT.

This sequence joins TRBV5-4 and TRBJ2-5; 9 bases line up with TRBD1. V gave up 4 bases and J gave up 5 bases; unmatched junction bases: 9. This CDR3 spans 15 amino acids. Germline V gene data show CDR1 as SGHNT and CDR2 as YYREEE (reference sequence). The CDR3 reads CASSHSGTGRETQYF. CDR3 sequence (DNA): TGTGCCAGCAGCCATTCCGGGACAGGGAGGGAGACCCAGTACTTC.

This chain joins TRBV6-5 and TRBJ2-7; the match to TRBD1 covers 9 bases. In germline, CDR1 is MNHEY, CDR2 SVGAGI. The CDR3 runs 14 residues. Germline trimming cut 6 bases from V and 1 base from J; bases unmatched to any gene: 4. CDR3 DNA: TGTGCCAGCAGGGGACAGGGTAATTCCTACGAGCAGTACTTC. As protein: CASRGQGNSYEQYF.

V gene TRBV19 combines with J gene TRBJ2-1; D is perhaps TRBD2 (5 bases). This CDR3 contains 17 residues. Trimming took off 6 bases at V and 4 bases at J, with 22 bases between the two ends. CDR1 and CDR2 (germline): LNHDA, SQIVND (reference sequence). The CDR3 region has the DNA TGTGCCAGTAGCCCAAGGCGGGCGGGCTCGGGTTACAATGAGCAGTTCTTC. Translated: CASSPRRAGSGYNEQFF. The variable domain in full, with the rest retrieved from reference TRBV19 and TRBJ2-1, is DGGITQSPKYLFRKEGQNVTLSCEQNLNHDAMYWYRQDPGQGLRLIYYSQIVNDFQKGDIAEGYSVSREKKESFPLTVTSAQKNPTAFYLCASSPRRAGSGYNEQFFGPGTRLTVL.

CDR3 protein: CASSAGLAGGRYEQYF. CDR3 DNA sequence: TGTGCCAGCAGCGCGGGACTAGCGGGAGGGCGGTACGAGCAGTACTTC. The chain has TRBV7-8 and TRBJ2-7; 16 nucleotides agree with TRBD2. The CDR3 runs to 16 residues. Germline V lookup: CDR1 SGHVS, CDR2 FQNEAQ. Unmatched junction bases numbered 5, after V lost 5 bases and J lost 4 bases.

The genes are TRBV2 and TRBJ1-1; D remains ambiguous. The V end was cut by 7 bases, the J end by 2 bases, with 14 bases between. In germline, CDR1 is SNHLY, CDR2 FYNNEI. The CDR3 has 14 residues. This CDR3 is CASTIGFINTEAFF. In DNA, the CDR3 is TGTGCCAGCACCATAGGGTTTATAAACACTGAAGCTTTCTTT.

This rearrangement joins TRBV10-3 to TRBJ2-7; 11 nucleotides line up with TRBD1. Germline CDR1 is ENHRY and CDR2 is SYGVKD. The J segment lost 3 bases and the V segment lost 4 bases, leaving 5 bases of the junction unmatched. This CDR3 has 15 residues. CDR3 bases: TGTGCCATCAGTGCGGACAGGGGGCTAAGCTACGAGCAGTACTTC. Translated, it gives CAISADRGLSYEQYF.

As DNA, the CDR3 is TGTGCCAGCAGCCAAGATTTGGGTACACAAGAGACCCAGTACTTC. Translation: CASSQDLGTQETQYF. The gene calls are TRBV3-1 (or the pseudogene TRBV3-2) and TRBJ2-5; no clear D gene. CDR1 is LGHDT, CDR2 YNNKEL, per germline (reference sequence). The CDR3 length is 15 residues. V dropped 0 bases and J dropped 2 bases, with 10 bases sitting between them.

The chain combines TRBV6-5 with TRBJ2-7, with TRBD2 matching 7 bases. Per germline, CDR1 MNHEY and CDR2 SVGAGI. With 7 bases clipped from V and 2 bases from J, the junction kept 5 bases outside the gene matches. The CDR3 spans 13 residues. CDR3 nucleotides: TGTGCCAGCACGGGGGGTTTGGCCTACGAGCAGTACTTC. This codes for CASTGGLAYEQYF.

The chain links TRBV30 to TRBJ1-4; 9 bases are a match to TRBD1. The CDR3 has 12 residues. V shed 7 bases and J 5 bases; nucleotides not matched to a gene: 2. The V gene's germline CDR1 is GTSNPN and CDR2 SVGIG (reference sequence). The CDR3 spells CAFGQGNEKLFF. The DNA of the CDR3 is TGTGCCTTTGGACAGGGGAATGAAAAACTGTTTTTT.

In regard to this clone: This sample also contains other DNA sequences that code for the same CDR3. This chain links TRBV2 with TRBJ1-5, with 7 bases identical to TRBD1. Trimming took 5 bases from V and 2 from J; bases not matched to a gene: 3. CDR3 length equals 14 residues. The germline gives CDR1 SNHLY, CDR2 FYNNEI. In DNA, the CDR3 is TGTGCCAGCAGTTGGACAGGAGGCAATCAGCCCCAGCATTTT. As protein: CASSWTGGNQPQHF.

This sequence joins TRBV5-8 and TRBJ1-1; D may be TRBD1 (5 bases). The length of the CDR3 is 14 residues. Looked up from germline, CDR1 is SGHTS and CDR2 is YDEGEE. V was shortened by 1 base and J by 0 bases, with 7 bases between the two germline ends. The CDR3 is CASSLRGMNTEAFF. The CDR3 nucleotides read TGTGCCAGCAGCTTGAGGGGTATGAACACTGAAGCTTTCTTT.

The V call is TRBV7-2, the J call TRBJ1-2; TRBD1 might be the D (5 bases). V gave up 2 bases and J gave up 4 bases, with 11 bases separating them. This CDR3 spans 14 amino acids. CDR1 is SGHTA and CDR2 is FQGNSA in the germline V gene. The CDR3 spells CASSLLRGGYGYTF. Here the CDR3 DNA reads TGTGCCAGCAGCTTATTACGGGGGGGCTATGGCTACACCTTC.

The V call is TRBV4-3, the J call TRBJ1-1, with D possibly matching TRBD1 (6 bases). CDR3 size: 15 residues. The ends were cut back, 4 bases at V and 6 bases at J, with 18 bases in the middle. The V gene's germline CDR1 is LGHNA and CDR2 YSLEER. The chain's CDR3 is CASSRSGTQGAEAFF. For the CDR3, the DNA is TGCGCCAGCAGCCGGTCCGGGACACAAGGCGCTGAAGCTTTCTTT.

This chain links TRBV7-3 with TRBJ2-5, with D possibly TRBD1 on 5 matching bases. Trimming shortened V by 2 bases and J by 3 bases, and 10 bases separated the two germline ends. CDR1 is SGHTA and CDR2 is FQGTGA in the germline V gene. The CDR3 length is 14 residues. CDR3 in DNA: TGTGCCAGCAGCTTAGGTTCGACAGAAGAGACCCAGTACTTC. Encoded protein: CASSLGSTEETQYF. Complete variable domain (other parts from reference TRBV7-3 and TRBJ2-5): GAGVSQTPSNKVTEKGKYVELRCDPISGHTALYWYRQSLGQGPEFLIYFQGTGAADDSGLPNDRFFAVRPEGSVSTLKIQRTERGDSAVYLCASSLGSTEETQYFGPGTRLLVL.